This entry concerns a single T cell receptor (beta chain). Assay: immunoSEQ multiplex PCR; the TCRdb copy retains only in-frame clones and omits some. The sample shows tens of thousands of clones, about nine tenths of them seen only once. This sample stems from a study of T cell responses to AZD1222 COVID-19 vaccine. Germline lookup yields CDR1 LNHDA and CDR2 SQIVND (reference sequence). The CDR3 is 13 amino acids. V dropped 10 bases and J dropped 8 bases, with 17 bases sitting between them. Sequenced material: peripheral blood, taken on day 0 of AZD1222 vaccination. This receptor was identified in an adult in good health. V is TRBV19 and J is TRBJ1-4, with a weak D call TRBD1 (6 bases). The CDR3 loop is CATVRDGGEKLFF. CDR3 coding DNA: TGTGCCACCGTACGGGACGGGGGCGAAAAACTGTTTTTT.